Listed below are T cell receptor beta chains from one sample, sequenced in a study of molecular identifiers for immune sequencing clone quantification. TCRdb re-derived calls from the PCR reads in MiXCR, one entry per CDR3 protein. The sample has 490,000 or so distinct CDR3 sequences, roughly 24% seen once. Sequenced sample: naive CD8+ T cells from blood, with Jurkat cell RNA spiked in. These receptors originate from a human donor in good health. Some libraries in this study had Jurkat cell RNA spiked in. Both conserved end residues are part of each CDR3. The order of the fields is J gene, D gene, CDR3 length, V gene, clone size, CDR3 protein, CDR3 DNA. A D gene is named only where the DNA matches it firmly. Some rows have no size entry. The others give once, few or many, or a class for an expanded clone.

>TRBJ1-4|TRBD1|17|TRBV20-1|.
CSARKPGQGATNEKLFF
TGCAGTGCTAGAAAACCGGGACAGGGGGCCACTAATGAAAAACTGTTTTTT
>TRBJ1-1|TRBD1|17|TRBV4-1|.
CASSQALPGQMNTEAFF
TGCGCCAGCAGCCAAGCTCTACCGGGACAGATGAACACTGAAGCTTTCTTT
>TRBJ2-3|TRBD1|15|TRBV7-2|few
CASSLDRQGEDTQYF
TGTGCCAGCAGCTTAGATCGACAGGGAGAAGATACGCAGTATTTT
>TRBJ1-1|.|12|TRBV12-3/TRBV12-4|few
CASSLGRGSAFF
TGTGCCAGCAGTTTAGGGAGGGGTTCGGCTTTCTTT
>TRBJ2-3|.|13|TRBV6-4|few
CATYRDYTDTQYF
TGTGCCACCTACAGGGACTACACAGATACGCAGTATTTT
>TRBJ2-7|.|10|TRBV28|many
CASSTYEQYF
TGTGCCAGCAGCACCTACGAGCAGTACTTC
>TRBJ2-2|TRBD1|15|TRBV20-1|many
CSASSTGGDTGELFF
TGCAGTGCTAGTTCGACAGGGGGCGATACCGGGGAGCTGTTTTTT
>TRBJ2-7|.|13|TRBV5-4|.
CASAVYGRDDQYF
TGTGCCAGCGCAGTGTACGGACGGGACGATCAGTACTTC
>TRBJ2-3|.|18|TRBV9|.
CASSPVEDFGPSAGTQYF
TGTGCCAGCAGCCCTGTCGAGGATTTCGGTCCATCGGCAGGTACGCAGTATTTT
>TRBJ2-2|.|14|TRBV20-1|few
CSARDSPRPGELFF
TGCAGTGCTAGAGATAGTCCAAGGCCCGGGGAGCTGTTTTTT
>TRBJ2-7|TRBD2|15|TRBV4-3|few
CASSQDQLAGTEQYF
TGCGCCAGCAGCCAAGATCAACTAGCGGGGACCGAGCAGTACTTC
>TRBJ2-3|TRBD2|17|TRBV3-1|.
CASSLELAGGRTDTHYF
TGTGCCAGCAGCCTCGAACTAGCGGGAGGTCGCACAGATACGCATTATTTT
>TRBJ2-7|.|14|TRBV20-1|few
CSARVEPGSYEQYF
TGCAGTGCTAGAGTTGAGCCCGGCTCCTACGAGCAGTACTTC
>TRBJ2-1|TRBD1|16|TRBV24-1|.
CATSDLQGARDNEQFF
TGTGCCACCAGTGATTTACAGGGGGCGCGGGACAATGAGCAGTTCTTC
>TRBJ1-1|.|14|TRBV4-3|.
CARSHDLASTEAFF
TGCGCCCGCAGCCACGACCTCGCCAGCACTGAAGCTTTCTTT
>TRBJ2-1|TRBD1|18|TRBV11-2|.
CASSLPPGQITGISEQFF
TGTGCCAGCAGCTTGCCACCGGGACAGATCACCGGCATCAGTGAGCAGTTCTTC
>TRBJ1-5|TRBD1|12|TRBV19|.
CASTQGALPQHF
TGTGCCAGTACCCAGGGGGCTTTGCCCCAGCATTTT
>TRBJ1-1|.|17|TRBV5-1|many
CASSLLSGGVFYTEAFF
TGCGCCAGCAGCTTGTTGTCAGGTGGGGTATTTTACACTGAAGCTTTCTTT
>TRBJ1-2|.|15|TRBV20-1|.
CSARDQGFGMRGYTF
TGCAGTGCTAGAGATCAGGGCTTCGGCATGCGCGGCTACACCTTC
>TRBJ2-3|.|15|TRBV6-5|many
CASSYSTQGTDTQYF
TGTGCCAGCAGTTACTCGACCCAGGGGACAGATACGCAGTATTTT
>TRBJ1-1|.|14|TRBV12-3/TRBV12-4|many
CASSHQGLNTEAFF
TGTGCCAGCAGTCATCAGGGGTTAAACACTGAAGCTTTCTTT
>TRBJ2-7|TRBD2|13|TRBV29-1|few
CSVGTSGLYEQYF
TGCAGCGTTGGGACTAGCGGCCTATACGAGCAGTACTTC
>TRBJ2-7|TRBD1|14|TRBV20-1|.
CSATSQGASYEQYF
TGCAGTGCTACCTCACAGGGGGCAAGCTACGAGCAGTACTTC
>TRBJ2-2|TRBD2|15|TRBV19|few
CASTPGLVGTGELFF
TGTGCCAGTACCCCGGGACTAGTAGGCACCGGGGAGCTGTTTTTT
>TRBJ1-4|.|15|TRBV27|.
CASSPYDATNEKLFF
TGTGCCAGCAGTCCCTACGATGCAACTAATGAAAAACTGTTTTTT
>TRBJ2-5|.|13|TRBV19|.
CASGLSVQETQYF
TGTGCCAGTGGCCTGTCCGTACAAGAGACCCAGTACTTC
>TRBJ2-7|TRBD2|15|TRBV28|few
CASSSRLAGAGEQYF
TGTGCCAGCAGCTCGAGACTAGCGGGAGCTGGTGAGCAGTACTTC
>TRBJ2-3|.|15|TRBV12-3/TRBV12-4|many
CASRPGTTGAGTQYF
TGTGCCAGCAGACCCGGGACCACTGGAGCGGGTACGCAGTATTTT
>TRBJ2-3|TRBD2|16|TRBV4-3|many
CASSQELAGWTDTQYF
TGCGCCAGCAGCCAAGAATTAGCGGGGTGGACAGATACGCAGTATTTT
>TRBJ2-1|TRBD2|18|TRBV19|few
CASSSLLAGVSSYNEQFF
TGTGCCAGTAGTTCCCTTCTAGCGGGGGTAAGCTCCTACAATGAGCAGTTCTTC
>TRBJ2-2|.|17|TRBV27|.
CASSFLPGQSNTGELFF
TGTGCCAGCAGTTTCTTACCTGGACAATCTAACACCGGGGAGCTGTTTTTT
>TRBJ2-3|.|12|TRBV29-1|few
CSVVKFTDTQYF
TGCAGCGTTGTAAAGTTCACAGATACGCAGTATTTT
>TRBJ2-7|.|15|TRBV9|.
CASSVEDQPGYEQYF
TGTGCCAGCAGCGTAGAAGACCAGCCCGGGTACGAGCAGTACTTC
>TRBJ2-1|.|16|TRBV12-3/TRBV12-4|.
CASSLRPVSSYNAQFF
TGTGCCAGCAGTTTACGGCCAGTGAGCTCCTACAATGCGCAGTTCTTC
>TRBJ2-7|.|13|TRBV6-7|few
CASSPSCVYEQYF
TGTGCCAGCAGCCCTTCGTGTGTCTACGAGCAGTACTTC
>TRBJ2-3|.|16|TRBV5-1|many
CASSLAWERGTDTQYF
TGCGCCAGCAGCTTGGCTTGGGAAAGGGGCACAGATACGCAGTATTTT
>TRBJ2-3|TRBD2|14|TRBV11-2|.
CAGHPLAAKDTQYF
TGTGCCGGGCACCCACTAGCGGCTAAAGATACGCAGTATTTT
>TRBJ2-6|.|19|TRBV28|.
CASRSVSETKRSGANVLTF
TGTGCCAGCAGAAGCGTTTCCGAGACGAAGCGCTCTGGGGCCAACGTCCTGACTTTC
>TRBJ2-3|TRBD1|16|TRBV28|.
CASSLGSGGLGDTQYF
TGTGCCAGCAGTTTGGGGTCAGGGGGATTAGGAGATACGCAGTATTTT
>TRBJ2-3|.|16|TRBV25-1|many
CASSDRLSLGPDTQYF
TGTGCCAGCAGTGACCGACTTTCCTTGGGCCCAGATACGCAGTATTTT
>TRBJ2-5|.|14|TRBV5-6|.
CASSSAAGQETQYF
TGTGCCAGCAGCTCGGCGGCGGGACAAGAGACCCAGTACTTC
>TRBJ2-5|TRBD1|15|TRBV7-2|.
CASSLAETGGETQYF
TGTGCCAGCAGCTTAGCCGAGACAGGGGGAGAGACCCAGTACTTC
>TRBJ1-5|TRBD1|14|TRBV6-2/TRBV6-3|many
CASSYFDRGQPQHF
TGTGCCAGCAGTTACTTCGACAGGGGTCAGCCCCAGCATTTT
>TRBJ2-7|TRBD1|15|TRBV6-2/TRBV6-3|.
CASRSSGQGAYEQYF
TGTGCCAGCAGATCCAGCGGACAGGGGGCGTACGAGCAGTACTTC
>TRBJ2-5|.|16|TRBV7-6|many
CASSLGPASQGETQYF
TGTGCCAGCAGCTTAGGCCCAGCCTCCCAGGGGGAGACCCAGTACTTC
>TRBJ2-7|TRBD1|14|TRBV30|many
CAWSVRRGRWEQYF
TGTGCCTGGAGTGTACGCAGGGGGCGATGGGAGCAGTACTTC
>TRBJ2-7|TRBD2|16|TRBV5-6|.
CASSPGMTSGAEEQYF
TGTGCCAGCAGCCCCGGGATGACTAGCGGGGCGGAGGAGCAGTACTTC
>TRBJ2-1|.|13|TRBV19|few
CARSPTLYNEQFF
TGTGCCAGAAGTCCGACCCTCTACAATGAGCAGTTCTTC
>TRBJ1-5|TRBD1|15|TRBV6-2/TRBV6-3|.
CASSSRQGRAQPQHF
TGTGCCAGCAGTTCCAGACAGGGGAGAGCTCAGCCCCAGCATTTT
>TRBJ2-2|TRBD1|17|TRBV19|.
CASSITRDRGMTGELFF
TGTGCCAGTAGTATAACCCGGGACAGGGGCATGACCGGGGAGCTGTTTTTT
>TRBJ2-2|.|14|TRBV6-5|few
CASSGDSRAGELFF
TGTGCCAGCAGCGGGGATTCCAGGGCCGGGGAGCTGTTTTTT
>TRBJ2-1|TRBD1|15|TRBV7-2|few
CASSSRDRGYNEQFF
TGTGCCAGCAGCTCCCGGGACAGGGGATACAATGAGCAGTTCTTC
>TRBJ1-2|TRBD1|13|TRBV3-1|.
CASSQATGGGYTF
TGTGCCAGCAGCCAAGCCACAGGGGGTGGCTACACCTTC